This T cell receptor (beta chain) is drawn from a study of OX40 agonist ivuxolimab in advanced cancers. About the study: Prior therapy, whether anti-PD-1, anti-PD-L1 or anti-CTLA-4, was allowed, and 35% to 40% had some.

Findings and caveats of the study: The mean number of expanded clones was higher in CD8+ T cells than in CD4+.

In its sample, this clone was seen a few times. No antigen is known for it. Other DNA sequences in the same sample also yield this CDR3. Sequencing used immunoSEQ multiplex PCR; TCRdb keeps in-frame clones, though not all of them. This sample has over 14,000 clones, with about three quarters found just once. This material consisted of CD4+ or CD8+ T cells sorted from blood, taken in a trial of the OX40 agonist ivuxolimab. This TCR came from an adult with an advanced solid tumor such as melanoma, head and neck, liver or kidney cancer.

CDR3 sequence: CAWSVRDEQYF. The CDR3 bases are TGTGCCTGGAGTGTAAGGGACGAGCAGTACTTC. The chain has TRBV30 and TRBJ2-7; D remains unclear. V gave up 0 bases and J gave up 5 bases, with 5 bases separating them. This CDR3 spans 11 amino acids. Germline V gene sequence: CDR1 GTSNPN, CDR2 SVGIG (reference sequence).